This T cell receptor (beta chain) was documented in a study of blood T cell repertoires in COVID-19. Study information: From the United States, Italy and Spain came samples of acute and convalescent COVID-19.

In the study's own analysis: For nucleated cells, counts were estimated from reference gene primer amplification. Data came from immunoSEQ multiplex PCR; TCRdb stores just in-frame clones and leaves some out. Clone size and the V and J calls come from that table; the DNA yielded D and trimming. The sample contains under 450,000 clones, around 87% of which appear only once. This CDR3 spans 12 amino acids. In terms of age and location, participants ranged from about 18 to 95 years and lived in under 30 US areas. Among Cohort 3 donors, those recovered had two negative PCRs, clearance, or symptom resolution.

Sequencing used PBMCs or T cells enriched from blood (not recorded which). The chain employs TRBV21-1 and TRBJ1-2; no DNA check was done on the table's D call, TRBD1. TRBV21-1 is a pseudogene locus. The sequence was obtained from a man aged 25-45 years who had recovered from COVID-19. The CDR3 loop reads CASSPDRVGYTF. CDR3 DNA sequence: TGTGCCAGCAGCCCTGACAGGGTTGGCTACACCTTC.